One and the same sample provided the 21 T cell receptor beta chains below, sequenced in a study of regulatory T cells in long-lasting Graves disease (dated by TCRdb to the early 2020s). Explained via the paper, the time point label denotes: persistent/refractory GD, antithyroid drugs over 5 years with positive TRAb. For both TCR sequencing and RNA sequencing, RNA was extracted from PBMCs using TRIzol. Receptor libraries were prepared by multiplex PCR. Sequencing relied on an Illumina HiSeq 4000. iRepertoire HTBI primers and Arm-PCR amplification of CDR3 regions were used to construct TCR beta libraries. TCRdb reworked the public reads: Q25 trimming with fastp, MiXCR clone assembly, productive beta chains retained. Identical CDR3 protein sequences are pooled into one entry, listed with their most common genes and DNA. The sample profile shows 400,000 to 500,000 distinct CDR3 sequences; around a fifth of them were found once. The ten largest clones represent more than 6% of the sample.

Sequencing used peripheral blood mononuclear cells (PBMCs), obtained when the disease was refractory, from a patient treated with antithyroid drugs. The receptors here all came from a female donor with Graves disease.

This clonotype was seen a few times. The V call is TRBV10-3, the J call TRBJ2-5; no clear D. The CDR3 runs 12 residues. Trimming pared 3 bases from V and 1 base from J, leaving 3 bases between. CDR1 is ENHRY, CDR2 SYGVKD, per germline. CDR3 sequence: CAISEPQETQYF. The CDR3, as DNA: TGTGCCATCAGTGAACCCCAAGAGACCCAGTACTTC.

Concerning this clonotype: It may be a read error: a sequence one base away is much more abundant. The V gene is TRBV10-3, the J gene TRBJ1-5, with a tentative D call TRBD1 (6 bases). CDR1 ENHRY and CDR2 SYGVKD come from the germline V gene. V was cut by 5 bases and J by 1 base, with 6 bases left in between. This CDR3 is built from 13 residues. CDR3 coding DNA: TGTGCCATCAGTCAGGGGAGCAATCAGCCCCAGCATTTT. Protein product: CAISQGSNQPQHF.

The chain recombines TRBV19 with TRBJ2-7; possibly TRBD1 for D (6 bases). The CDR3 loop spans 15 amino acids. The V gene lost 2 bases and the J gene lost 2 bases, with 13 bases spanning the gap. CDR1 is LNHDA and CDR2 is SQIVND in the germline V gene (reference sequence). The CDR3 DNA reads TGTGCCAGTAGTATATCGGCAGGGGAAACCTACGAGCAGTACTTC. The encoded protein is CASSISAGETYEQYF. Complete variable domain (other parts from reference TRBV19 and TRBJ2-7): DGGITQSPKYLFRKEGQNVTLSCEQNLNHDAMYWYRQDPGQGLRLIYYSQIVNDFQKGDIAEGYSVSREKKESFPLTVTSAQKNPTAFYLCASSISAGETYEQYFGPGTRLTVT.

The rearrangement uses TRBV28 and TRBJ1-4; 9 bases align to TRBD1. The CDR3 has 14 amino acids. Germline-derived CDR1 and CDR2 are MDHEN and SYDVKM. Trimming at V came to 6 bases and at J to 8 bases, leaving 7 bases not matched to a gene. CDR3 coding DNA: TGTGCCAGCAGCTATGACAGGGGGGAGGAAAAACTGTTTTTT. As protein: CASSYDRGEEKLFF. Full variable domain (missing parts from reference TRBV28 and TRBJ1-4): DVKVTQSSRYLVKRTGEKVFLECVQDMDHENMFWYRQDPGLGLRLIYFSYDVKMKEKGDIPEGYSVSREKKERFSLILESASTNQTSMYLCASSYDRGEEKLFFGSGTQLSVL.

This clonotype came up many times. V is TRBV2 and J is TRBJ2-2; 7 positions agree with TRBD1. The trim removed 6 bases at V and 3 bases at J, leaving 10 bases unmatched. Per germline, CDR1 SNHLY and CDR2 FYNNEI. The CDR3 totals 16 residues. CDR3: CASSATGAWDTGELFF. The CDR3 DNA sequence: TGTGCCAGCAGCGCCACAGGGGCGTGGGACACCGGGGAGCTGTTTTTT.

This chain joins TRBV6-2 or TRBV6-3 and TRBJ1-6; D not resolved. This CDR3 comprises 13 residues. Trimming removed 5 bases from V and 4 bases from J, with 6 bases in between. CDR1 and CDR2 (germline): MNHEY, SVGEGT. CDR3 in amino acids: CASSGPYNSPLHF. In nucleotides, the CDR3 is TGTGCCAGCAGTGGACCTTATAATTCACCCCTCCACTTT.

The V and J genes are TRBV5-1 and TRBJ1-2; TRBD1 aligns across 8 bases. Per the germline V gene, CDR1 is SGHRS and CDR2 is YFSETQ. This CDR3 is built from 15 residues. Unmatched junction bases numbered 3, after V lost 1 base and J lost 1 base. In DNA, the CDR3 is TGCGCCAGCAGCTTGCAGACAGGGGATAACTATGGCTACACCTTC. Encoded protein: CASSLQTGDNYGYTF. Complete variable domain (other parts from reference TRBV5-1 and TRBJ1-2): KAGVTQTPRYLIKTRGQQVTLSCSPISGHRSVSWYQQTPGQGLQFLFEYFSETQRNKGNFPGRFSGRQFSNSRSEMNVSTLELGDSALYLCASSLQTGDNYGYTFGSGTRLTVV.

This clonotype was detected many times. Written as DNA, the CDR3 is TGTGCCAGCAGGCCGCTAGCGGGAGGAAAAGAGACCCAGTACTTC. It encodes CASRPLAGGKETQYF. The genes are TRBV27 and TRBJ2-5; TRBD2 matches 11 bases. The CDR3 totals 15 residues. CDR1 and CDR2 from the germline V gene are MNHEY and SMNVEV (reference sequence). After removal of 6 bases from V and 3 bases from J, the junction contained 6 bases not matched to a gene.

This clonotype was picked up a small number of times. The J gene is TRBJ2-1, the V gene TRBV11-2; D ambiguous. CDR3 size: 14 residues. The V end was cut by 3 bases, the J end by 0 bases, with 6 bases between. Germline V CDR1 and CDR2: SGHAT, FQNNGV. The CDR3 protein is CASSFEYSYNEQFF. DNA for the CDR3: TGTGCCAGCAGCTTCGAGTACTCCTACAATGAGCAGTTCTTC.

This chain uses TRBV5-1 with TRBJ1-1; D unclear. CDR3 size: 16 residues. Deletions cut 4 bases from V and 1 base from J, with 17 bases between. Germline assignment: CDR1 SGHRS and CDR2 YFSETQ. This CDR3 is CASSPGSAAENTEAFF. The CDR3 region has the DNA TGCGCCAGCAGCCCGGGCTCGGCGGCAGAGAACACTGAAGCTTTCTTT.

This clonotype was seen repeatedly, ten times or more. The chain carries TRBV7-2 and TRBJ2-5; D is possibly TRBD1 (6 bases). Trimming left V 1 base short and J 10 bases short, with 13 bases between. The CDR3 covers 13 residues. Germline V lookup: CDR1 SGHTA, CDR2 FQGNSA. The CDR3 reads CASSLVREGDQYF. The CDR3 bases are TGTGCCAGCAGCTTAGTACGAGAGGGGGACCAGTACTTC.

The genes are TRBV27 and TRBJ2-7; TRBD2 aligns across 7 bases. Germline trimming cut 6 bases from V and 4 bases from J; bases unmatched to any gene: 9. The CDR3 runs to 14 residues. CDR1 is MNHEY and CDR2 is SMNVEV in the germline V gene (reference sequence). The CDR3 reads CASSLGGPNYEQYF. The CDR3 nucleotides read TGTGCCAGCAGCCTGGGAGGGCCCAATTACGAGCAGTACTTC.

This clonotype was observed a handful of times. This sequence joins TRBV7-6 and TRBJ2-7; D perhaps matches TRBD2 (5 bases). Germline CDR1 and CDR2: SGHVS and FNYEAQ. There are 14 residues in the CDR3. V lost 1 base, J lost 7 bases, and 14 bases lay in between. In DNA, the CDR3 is TGTGCCAGCAGCTTAGGACGGGGTTCTGGTGAGCAGTACTTC. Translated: CASSLGRGSGEQYF.

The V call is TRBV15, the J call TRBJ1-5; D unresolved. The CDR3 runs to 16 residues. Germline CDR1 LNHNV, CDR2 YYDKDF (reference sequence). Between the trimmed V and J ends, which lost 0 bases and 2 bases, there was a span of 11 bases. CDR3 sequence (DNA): TGTGCCACCAGCAGAGATCCGAGGCAGGGCAATCAGCCCCAGCATTTT. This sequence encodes CATSRDPRQGNQPQHF.

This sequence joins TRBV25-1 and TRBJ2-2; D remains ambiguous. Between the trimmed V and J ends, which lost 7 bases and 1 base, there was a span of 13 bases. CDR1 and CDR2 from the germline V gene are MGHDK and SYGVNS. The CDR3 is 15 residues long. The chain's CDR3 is CASTRNLGNTGELFF. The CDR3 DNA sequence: TGTGCCAGCACCCGAAATCTGGGGAACACCGGGGAGCTGTTTTTT. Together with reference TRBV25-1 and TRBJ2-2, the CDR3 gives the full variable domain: EADIYQTPRYLVIGTGKKITLECSQTMGHDKMYWYQQDPGMELHLIHYSYGVNSTEKGDLSSESTVSRIRTEHFPLTLESARPSHTSQYLCASTRNLGNTGELFFGEGSRLTVL.

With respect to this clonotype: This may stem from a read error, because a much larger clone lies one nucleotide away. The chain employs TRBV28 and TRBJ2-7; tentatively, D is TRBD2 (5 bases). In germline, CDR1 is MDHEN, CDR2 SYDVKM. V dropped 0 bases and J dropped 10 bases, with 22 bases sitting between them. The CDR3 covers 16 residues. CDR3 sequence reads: CASSLWAPLAKNTQYF. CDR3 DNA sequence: TGTGCCAGCAGTTTATGGGCCCCCCTAGCCAAAAACACTCAGTACTTC.

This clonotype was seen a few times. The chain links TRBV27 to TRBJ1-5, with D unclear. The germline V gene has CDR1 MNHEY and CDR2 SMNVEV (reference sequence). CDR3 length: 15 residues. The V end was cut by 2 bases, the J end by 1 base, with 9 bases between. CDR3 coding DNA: TGTGCCAGCAGTTTAACCCAAGCCAGCAATCAGCCCCAGCATTTT. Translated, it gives CASSLTQASNQPQHF.

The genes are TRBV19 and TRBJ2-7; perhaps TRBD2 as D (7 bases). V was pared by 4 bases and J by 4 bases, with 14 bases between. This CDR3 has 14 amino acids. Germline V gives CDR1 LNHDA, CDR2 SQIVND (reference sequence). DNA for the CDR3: TGTGCCAGTAGTAGAGGGGGGGACGGGTACGAGCAGTACTTC. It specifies CASSRGGDGYEQYF.

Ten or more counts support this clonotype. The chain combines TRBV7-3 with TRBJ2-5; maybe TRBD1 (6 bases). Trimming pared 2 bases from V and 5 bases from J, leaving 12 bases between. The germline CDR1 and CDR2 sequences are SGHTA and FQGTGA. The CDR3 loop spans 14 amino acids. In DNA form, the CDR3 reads TGTGCCAGCAGCTTAGACACAGGGAGCGAGACCCAGTACTTC. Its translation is CASSLDTGSETQYF.

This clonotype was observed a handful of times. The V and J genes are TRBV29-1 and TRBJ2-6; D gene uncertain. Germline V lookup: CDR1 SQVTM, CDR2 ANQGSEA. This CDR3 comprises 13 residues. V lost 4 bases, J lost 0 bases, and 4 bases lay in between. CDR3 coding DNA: TGCAGCGTTGGATTCTCTGGGGCCAACGTCCTGACTTTC. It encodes CSVGFSGANVLTF.

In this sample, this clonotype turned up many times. In DNA form, the CDR3 reads TGTGCCAGCAGCCCAGGGAAGTCTCAGCCCCAGCATTTT. The encoded protein is CASSPGKSQPQHF. The chain employs TRBV12-3 or TRBV12-4 and TRBJ1-5; TRBD1 might be the D (5 bases). The CDR3 length is 13 residues. The V gene lost 6 bases and the J gene lost 6 bases, with 12 bases spanning the gap.